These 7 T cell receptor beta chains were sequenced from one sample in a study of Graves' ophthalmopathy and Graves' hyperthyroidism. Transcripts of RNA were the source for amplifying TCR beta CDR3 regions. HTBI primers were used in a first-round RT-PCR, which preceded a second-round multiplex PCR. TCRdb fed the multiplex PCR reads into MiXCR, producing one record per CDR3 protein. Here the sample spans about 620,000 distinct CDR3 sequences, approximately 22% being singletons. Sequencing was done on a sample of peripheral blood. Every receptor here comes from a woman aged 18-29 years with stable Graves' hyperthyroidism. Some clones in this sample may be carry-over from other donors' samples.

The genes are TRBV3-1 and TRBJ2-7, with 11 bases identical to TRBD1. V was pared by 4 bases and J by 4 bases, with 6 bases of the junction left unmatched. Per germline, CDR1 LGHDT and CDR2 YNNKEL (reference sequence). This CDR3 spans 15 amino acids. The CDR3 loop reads CASSRTDRGPYEQYF. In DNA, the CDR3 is TGTGCCAGCAGCCGGACGGACAGGGGGCCGTACGAGCAGTACTTC.

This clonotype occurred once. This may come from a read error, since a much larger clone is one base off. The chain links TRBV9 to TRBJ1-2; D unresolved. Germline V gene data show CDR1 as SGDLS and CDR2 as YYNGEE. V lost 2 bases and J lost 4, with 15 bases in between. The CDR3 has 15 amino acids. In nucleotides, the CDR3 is TGTGCCAGCAGCGTGGCCGGGATAGCCGGCTATGGCTACACCTTC. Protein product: CASSVAGIAGYGYTF.

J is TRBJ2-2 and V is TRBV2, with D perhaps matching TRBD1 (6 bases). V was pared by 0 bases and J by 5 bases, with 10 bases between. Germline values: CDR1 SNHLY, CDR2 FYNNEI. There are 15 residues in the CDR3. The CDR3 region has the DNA TGTGCCAGCAGTGAAGCGCACAGGGTGACCGGGGAGCTGTTTTTT. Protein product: CASSEAHRVTGELFF.

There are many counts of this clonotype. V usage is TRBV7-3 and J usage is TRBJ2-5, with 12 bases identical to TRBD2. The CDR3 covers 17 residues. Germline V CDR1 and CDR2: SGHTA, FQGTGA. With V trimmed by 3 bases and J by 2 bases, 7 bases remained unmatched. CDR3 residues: CASSFSRTSGAQETQYF. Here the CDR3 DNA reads TGTGCCAGCAGCTTCTCCAGGACTAGCGGGGCACAAGAGACCCAGTACTTC.

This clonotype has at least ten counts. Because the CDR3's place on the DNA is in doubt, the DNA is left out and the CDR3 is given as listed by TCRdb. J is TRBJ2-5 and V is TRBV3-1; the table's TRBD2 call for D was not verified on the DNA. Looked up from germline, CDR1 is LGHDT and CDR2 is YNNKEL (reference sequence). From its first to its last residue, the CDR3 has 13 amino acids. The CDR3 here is CASSQVASGSVNF.

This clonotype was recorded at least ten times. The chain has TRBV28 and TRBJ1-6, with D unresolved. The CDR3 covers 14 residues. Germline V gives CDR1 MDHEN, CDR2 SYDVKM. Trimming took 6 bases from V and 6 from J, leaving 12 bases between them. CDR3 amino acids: CASRRREPNSPLHF. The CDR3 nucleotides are TGTGCCAGCAGGCGCCGGGAGCCTAATTCACCCCTCCACTTT.

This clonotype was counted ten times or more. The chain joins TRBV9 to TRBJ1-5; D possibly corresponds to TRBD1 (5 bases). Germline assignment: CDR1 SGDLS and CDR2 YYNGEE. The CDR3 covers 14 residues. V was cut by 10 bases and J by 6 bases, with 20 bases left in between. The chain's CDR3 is CALALRGIGQPQHF. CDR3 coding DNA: TGTGCCTTAGCACTGAGGGGAATTGGTCAGCCCCAGCATTTT.